This TCR beta chain emerged from a study of control samples from healthy donors and cancer patients. Clones were read by immunoSEQ multiplex PCR, and TCRdb kept only the in-frame ones, dropping some. Altogether about 170,000 clones are present, approximately 94% being singletons, with the ten largest covering approximately 1.5%. The CDR3 totals 15 residues. Per the germline V gene, CDR1 is LGHNT and CDR2 is FRNRAP. Trimming cost V 6 bases and J 1 base; bases outside gene matches: 5. The source material was blood. This chain joins TRBV12-5 and TRBJ1-3; 8 positions match TRBD1. The sequence came from a woman between 18 and 29 years old in good health. The CDR3 reads CASGKTGASGNTIYF. The CDR3 DNA reads as TGTGCTAGTGGAAAGACAGGGGCGTCTGGAAACACCATATATTTT.